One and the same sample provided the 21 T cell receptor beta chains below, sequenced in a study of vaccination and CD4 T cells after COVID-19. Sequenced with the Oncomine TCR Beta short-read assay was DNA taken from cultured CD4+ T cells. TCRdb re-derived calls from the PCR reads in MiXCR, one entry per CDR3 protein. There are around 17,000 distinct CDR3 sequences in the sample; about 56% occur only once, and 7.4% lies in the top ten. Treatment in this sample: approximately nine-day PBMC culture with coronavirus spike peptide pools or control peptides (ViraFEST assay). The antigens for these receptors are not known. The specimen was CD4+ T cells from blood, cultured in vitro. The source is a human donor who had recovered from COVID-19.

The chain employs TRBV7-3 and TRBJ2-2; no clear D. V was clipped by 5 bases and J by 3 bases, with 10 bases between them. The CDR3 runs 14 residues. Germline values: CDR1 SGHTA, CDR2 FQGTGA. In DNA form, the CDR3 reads TGTGCCAGCAGCAATGGTCGGGACACCGGGGAGCTGTTTTTT. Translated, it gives CASSNGRDTGELFF.

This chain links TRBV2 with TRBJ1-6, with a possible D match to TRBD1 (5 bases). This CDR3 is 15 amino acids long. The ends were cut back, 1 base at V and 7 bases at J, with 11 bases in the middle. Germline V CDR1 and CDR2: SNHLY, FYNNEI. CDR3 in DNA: TGTGCCAGCAGTGAAGGCGGGGCTTGGAATTCACCCCTCCACTTT. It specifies CASSEGGAWNSPLHF.

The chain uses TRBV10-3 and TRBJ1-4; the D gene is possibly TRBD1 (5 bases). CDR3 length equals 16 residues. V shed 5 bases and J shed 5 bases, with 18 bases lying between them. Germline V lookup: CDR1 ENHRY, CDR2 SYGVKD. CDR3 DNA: TGTGCCATCAGTCCAGGTCTTGGCAGGGCCAATGAAAAACTGTTTTTT. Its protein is CAISPGLGRANEKLFF.

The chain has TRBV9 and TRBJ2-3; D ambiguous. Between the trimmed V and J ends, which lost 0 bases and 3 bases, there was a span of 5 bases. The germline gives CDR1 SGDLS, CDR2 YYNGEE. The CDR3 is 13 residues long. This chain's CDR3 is CASSVGGTDTQYF. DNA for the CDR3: TGTGCCAGCAGCGTAGGCGGTACAGATACGCAGTATTTT.

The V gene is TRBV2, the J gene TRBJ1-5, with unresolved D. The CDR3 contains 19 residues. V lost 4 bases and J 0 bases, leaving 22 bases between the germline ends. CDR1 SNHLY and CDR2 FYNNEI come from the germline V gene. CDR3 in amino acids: CASSVGLSDPAYSNQPQHF. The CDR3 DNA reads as TGTGCCAGCAGTGTGGGATTATCGGACCCTGCCTATAGCAATCAGCCCCAGCATTTT.

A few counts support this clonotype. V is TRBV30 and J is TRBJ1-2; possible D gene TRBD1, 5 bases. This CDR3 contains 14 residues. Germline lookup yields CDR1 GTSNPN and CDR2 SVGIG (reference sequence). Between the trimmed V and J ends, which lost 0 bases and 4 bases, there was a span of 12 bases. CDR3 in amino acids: CAWSVEQVGYGYTF. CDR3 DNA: TGTGCCTGGAGTGTAGAACAGGTGGGCTATGGCTACACCTTC.

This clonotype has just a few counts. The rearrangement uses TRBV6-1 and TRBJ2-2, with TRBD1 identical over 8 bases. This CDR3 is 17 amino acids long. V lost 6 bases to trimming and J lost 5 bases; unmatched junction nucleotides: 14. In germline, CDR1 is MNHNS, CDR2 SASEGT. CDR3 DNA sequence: TGTGCCAGCAGCCGAGGGGTAGGACAGGGTAAAACCGGGGAGCTGTTTTTT. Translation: CASSRGVGQGKTGELFF.

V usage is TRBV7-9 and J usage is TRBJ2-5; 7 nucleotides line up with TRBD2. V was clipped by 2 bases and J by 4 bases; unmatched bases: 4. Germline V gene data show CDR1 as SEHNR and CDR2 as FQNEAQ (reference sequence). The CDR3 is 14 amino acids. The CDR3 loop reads CASSLMTSPETQYF. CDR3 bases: TGTGCCAGCAGCTTAATGACTAGCCCAGAGACCCAGTACTTC.

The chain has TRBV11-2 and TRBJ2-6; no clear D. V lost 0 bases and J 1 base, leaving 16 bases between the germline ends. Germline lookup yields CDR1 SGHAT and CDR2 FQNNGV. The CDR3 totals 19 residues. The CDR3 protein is CASSLDFPGESSGANVLTF. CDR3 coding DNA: TGTGCCAGCAGCTTAGATTTTCCGGGCGAGAGTTCTGGGGCCAACGTCCTGACTTTC.

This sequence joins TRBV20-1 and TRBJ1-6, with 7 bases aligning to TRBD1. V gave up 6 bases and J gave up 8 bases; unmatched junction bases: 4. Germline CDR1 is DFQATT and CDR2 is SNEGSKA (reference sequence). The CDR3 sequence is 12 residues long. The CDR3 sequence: CSARQGDSPLHF. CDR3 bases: TGCAGTGCAAGACAGGGAGATTCACCCCTCCACTTT.

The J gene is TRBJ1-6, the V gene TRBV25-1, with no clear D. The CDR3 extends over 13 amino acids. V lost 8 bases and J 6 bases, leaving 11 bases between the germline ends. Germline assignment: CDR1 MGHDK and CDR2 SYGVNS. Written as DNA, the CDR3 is TGTGCCAGCTCACCGGACGGTAATTCACCCCTCCACTTT. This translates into CASSPDGNSPLHF. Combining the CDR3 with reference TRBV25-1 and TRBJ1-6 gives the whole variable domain EADIYQTPRYLVIGTGKKITLECSQTMGHDKMYWYQQDPGMELHLIHYSYGVNSTEKGDLSSESTVSRIRTEHFPLTLESARPSHTSQYLCASSPDGNSPLHFGNGTRLTVT.

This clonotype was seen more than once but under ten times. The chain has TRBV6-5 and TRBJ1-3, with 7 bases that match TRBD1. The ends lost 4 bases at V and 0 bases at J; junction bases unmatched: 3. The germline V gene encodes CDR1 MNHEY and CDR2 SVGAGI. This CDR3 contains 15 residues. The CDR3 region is CASSWTGASGNTIYF. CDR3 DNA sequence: TGTGCCAGCAGTTGGACAGGTGCCTCTGGAAACACCATATATTTT.

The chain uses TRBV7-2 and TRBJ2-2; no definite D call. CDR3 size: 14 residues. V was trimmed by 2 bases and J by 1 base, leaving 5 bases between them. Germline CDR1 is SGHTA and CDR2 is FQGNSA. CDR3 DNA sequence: TGTGCCAGCAGCTTAAGGCGGAACACCGGGGAGCTGTTTTTT. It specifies CASSLRRNTGELFF.

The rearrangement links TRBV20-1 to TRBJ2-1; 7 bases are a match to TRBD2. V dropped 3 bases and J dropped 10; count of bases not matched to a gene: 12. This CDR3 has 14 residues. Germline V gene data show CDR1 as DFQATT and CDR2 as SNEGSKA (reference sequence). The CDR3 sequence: CSASAGTIAREQFF. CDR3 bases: TGCAGTGCTAGTGCCGGGACTATCGCCCGGGAGCAGTTCTTC.

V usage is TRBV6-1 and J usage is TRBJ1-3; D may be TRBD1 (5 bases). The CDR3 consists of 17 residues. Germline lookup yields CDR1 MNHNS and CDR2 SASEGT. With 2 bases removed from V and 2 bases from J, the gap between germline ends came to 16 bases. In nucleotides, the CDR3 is TGTGCCAGCAGTGAAATGGGGCAGGCGAGCGCTGGAAACACCATATATTTT. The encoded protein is CASSEMGQASAGNTIYF.

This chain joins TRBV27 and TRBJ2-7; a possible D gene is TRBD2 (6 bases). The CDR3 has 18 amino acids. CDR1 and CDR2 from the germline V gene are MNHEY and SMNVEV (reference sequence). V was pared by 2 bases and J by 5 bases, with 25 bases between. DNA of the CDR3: TGTGCCAGCAGTTTAACCCCCTCTCCTTTGGGGTGGGAGGACGAGCAGTACTTC. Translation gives CASSLTPSPLGWEDEQYF.

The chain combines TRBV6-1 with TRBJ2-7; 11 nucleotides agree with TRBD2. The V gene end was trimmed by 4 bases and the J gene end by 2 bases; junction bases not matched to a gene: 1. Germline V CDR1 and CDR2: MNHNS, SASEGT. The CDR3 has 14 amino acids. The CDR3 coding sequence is TGTGCCAGCAGTGGACTAGCGGGGACCTACGAGCAGTACTTC. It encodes CASSGLAGTYEQYF.

The CDR3 region is CASHLQGDGYTF. CDR3 sequence (DNA): TGTGCCAGCCACCTACAAGGTGATGGCTACACCTTC. The rearrangement links TRBV12-3 or TRBV12-4 to TRBJ1-2; no firm D call. Deletions cut 8 bases from V and 6 bases from J, with 13 bases between. The CDR3 covers 12 residues.

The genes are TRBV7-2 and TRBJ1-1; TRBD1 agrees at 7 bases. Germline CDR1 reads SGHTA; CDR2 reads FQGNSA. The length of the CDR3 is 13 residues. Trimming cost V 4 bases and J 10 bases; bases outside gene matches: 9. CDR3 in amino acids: CASSSRQGLLAFF. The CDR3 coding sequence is TGTGCCAGCAGCTCACGACAGGGCCTATTAGCTTTCTTT.

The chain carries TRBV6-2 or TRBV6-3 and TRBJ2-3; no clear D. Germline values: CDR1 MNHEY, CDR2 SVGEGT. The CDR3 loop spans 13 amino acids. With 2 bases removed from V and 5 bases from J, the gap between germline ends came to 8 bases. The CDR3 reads CASSYRDIDTQYF. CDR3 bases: TGTGCCAGCAGTTACCGTGACATAGATACGCAGTATTTT.

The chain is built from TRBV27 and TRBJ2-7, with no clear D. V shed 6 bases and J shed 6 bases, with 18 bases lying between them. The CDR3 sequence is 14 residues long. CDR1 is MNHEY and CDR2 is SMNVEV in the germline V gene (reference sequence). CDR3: CASSLLPTSREQYF. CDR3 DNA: TGTGCCAGCAGCCTACTACCTACATCTCGCGAGCAGTACTTC.